A single sample gave rise to the 27 T cell receptor beta chains below, sequenced in a study of cytomegalovirus exposure and HLA in healthy donors. PCR employed 60 Vbeta and 13 Jbeta primers. The table came from immunoSEQ multiplex PCR; TCRdb's copy has only in-frame clones and leaves some out. Of more than 140,000 clones listed, around 80% are singletons. Sequencing was performed on PBMCs. The receptor source for this set is a man aged 30 to 39 in good health and CMV-seropositive.

V gene TRBV2 combines with J gene TRBJ2-3; a possible D gene is TRBD2 (6 bases). The CDR3 spans 14 residues. Trimming shortened V by 6 bases and J by 6 bases, and 16 bases separated the two germline ends. The germline CDR1 and CDR2 sequences are SNHLY and FYNNEI. The CDR3, as DNA: TGTGCCAGCAGGCGGGGACCTTCCCCCGATACGCAGTATTTT. It yields the protein CASRRGPSPDTQYF. Supplemented by reference TRBV2 and TRBJ2-3, the full variable domain reads EPEVTQTPSHQVTQMGQEVILRCVPISNHLYFYWYRQILGQKVEFLVSFYNNEISEKSEIFDDQFSVERPDGSNFTLKIRSTKLEDSAMYFCASRRGPSPDTQYFGPGTRLTVL.

This clone was counted once. The same CDR3 can be traced to other DNA sequences in this sample. The rearrangement links TRBV5-1 to TRBJ1-2, with 9 bases identical to TRBD1. V trimming: 0 bases; J trimming: 5 bases; junction bases outside the gene matches: 2. The CDR3 sequence is 14 residues long. CDR1 and CDR2 from the germline V gene are SGHRS and YFSETQ. The CDR3 DNA follows: TGCGCCAGCAGCTTGGCACAGGGGGCTTATGGCTACACCTTC. Translated, it gives CASSLAQGAYGYTF.

CDR3: CASSPPGTGATNEKLFF. DNA for the CDR3: TGTGCCAGCTCACCGCCCGGGACAGGGGCGACTAATGAAAAACTGTTTTTT. The chain has TRBV18 and TRBJ1-4; TRBD1 matches at 10 bases. The CDR3 extends over 17 amino acids. The germline CDR1 and CDR2 sequences are KGHSH and LQKENI. Germline trimming cut 3 bases from V and 2 bases from J; bases unmatched to any gene: 6.

This chain joins TRBV7-9 and TRBJ2-3; 8 nucleotides agree with TRBD2. The CDR3 spans 16 residues. CDR1 and CDR2 (germline): SEHNR, FQNEAQ (reference sequence). V was pared by 6 bases and J by 6 bases, with 14 bases of the junction left unmatched. Here the CDR3 DNA reads TGTGCCAGCAGGTACCGTGGCGGGGGGCCGGTGGATACGCAGTATTTT. It encodes CASRYRGGGPVDTQYF.

This clone was observed once. The V call is TRBV5-1, the J call TRBJ1-5; D is uncertain. Trimming took off 2 bases at V and 0 bases at J, with 9 bases between the two ends. The CDR3 runs to 15 residues. CDR1 is SGHRS, CDR2 YFSETQ, per germline. The CDR3 bases are TGCGCCAGCAGCTTCGGGGATGGTAGCAATCAGCCCCAGCATTTT. Translating gives CASSFGDGSNQPQHF.

This clone was picked up a small number of times. The chain joins TRBV7-8 to TRBJ1-4, with 11 bases fitting TRBD1. Per the germline V gene, CDR1 is SGHVS and CDR2 is FQNEAQ. The CDR3 has 15 residues. Losses at the gene ends were 6 bases for V and 7 bases for J; bases not matched to a gene: 7. CDR3 in amino acids: CASRADRGRLEKLFF. The CDR3 DNA reads TGTGCCAGCAGAGCGGACAGGGGGCGCCTTGAAAAACTGTTTTTT.

The gene calls are TRBV25-1 and TRBJ2-3, with TRBD2 identical over 13 bases. The CDR3 is made up of 15 amino acids. CDR1 and CDR2 from the germline V gene are MGHDK and SYGVNS. With V trimmed by 8 bases and J by 6 bases, 8 bases remained unmatched. The chain's CDR3 is CASSVGGLAGDTQYF. The DNA for the CDR3 is TGTGCCAGCTCAGTTGGGGGACTAGCGGGGGATACGCAGTATTTT. The whole variable domain, filled in from reference TRBV25-1 and TRBJ2-3, reads EADIYQTPRYLVIGTGKKITLECSQTMGHDKMYWYQQDPGMELHLIHYSYGVNSTEKGDLSSESTVSRIRTEHFPLTLESARPSHTSQYLCASSVGGLAGDTQYFGPGTRLTVL.

This sequence joins TRBV10-3 and TRBJ2-7; tentatively, D is TRBD2 (5 bases). The CDR3 has 16 amino acids. Germline values: CDR1 ENHRY, CDR2 SYGVKD. V lost 0 bases and J lost 6, with 18 bases in between. The CDR3 protein is CAISESYSGPSSEQYF. CDR3 nucleotides: TGTGCCATCAGTGAGTCGTACAGCGGACCCTCGAGCGAGCAGTACTTC.

V usage is TRBV5-1 and J usage is TRBJ2-3; TRBD1 aligns across 9 bases. CDR1 is SGHRS, CDR2 YFSETQ, per germline. Unmatched junction bases numbered 2, after V lost 0 bases and J lost 6 bases. CDR3 length: 14 residues. CDR3 in DNA: TGCGCCAGCAGCTTGGGCGGGACAGGGGATACGCAGTATTTT. It is translated as CASSLGGTGDTQYF.

The chain carries TRBV5-1 and TRBJ1-4; D is perhaps TRBD1 (5 bases). V was shortened by 7 bases and J by 3 bases, with 22 bases between the two germline ends. Per the germline V gene, CDR1 is SGHRS and CDR2 is YFSETQ. CDR3 length equals 17 residues. The CDR3 DNA follows: TGCGCCAGCTCGGGTAATAAACGGGGGAGGTCTAATGAAAAACTGTTTTTT. It specifies CASSGNKRGRSNEKLFF.

In DNA, the CDR3 is TGTGCCAGCAGTCCTCGGACAGGGGCAGATACGCAGTATTTT. It is translated as CASSPRTGADTQYF. The chain carries TRBV27 and TRBJ2-3, with 9 nucleotides matching TRBD1. The V gene end was trimmed by 5 bases and the J gene end by 4 bases; junction bases not matched to a gene: 4. The germline V gene has CDR1 MNHEY and CDR2 SMNVEV (reference sequence). There are 14 residues in the CDR3.

The V and J genes are TRBV7-6 and TRBJ2-7, with D perhaps TRBD2 (6 bases). Germline V lookup: CDR1 SGHVS, CDR2 FNYEAQ. There are 15 residues in the CDR3. Trimming shortened V by 3 bases and J by 0 bases, and 12 bases separated the two germline ends. The CDR3 protein is CASSFGLSSSYEQYF. The DNA for the CDR3 is TGTGCCAGCAGCTTTGGACTATCAAGCTCCTACGAGCAGTACTTC.

This chain joins TRBV19 and TRBJ1-5; the match to TRBD1 covers 9 bases. This CDR3 region has 16 residues. V dropped 4 bases and J dropped 4; count of bases not matched to a gene: 8. From germline, CDR1 is LNHDA and CDR2 SQIVND (reference sequence). CDR3 residues: CASSTVYGTGNQPQHF. CDR3 coding DNA: TGTGCCAGTAGTACTGTCTACGGGACAGGGAATCAGCCCCAGCATTTT.

This clone came up once. The rearrangement uses TRBV11-2 and TRBJ1-1; the D is unclear. CDR1 and CDR2 from the germline V gene are SGHAT and FQNNGV. V gave up 2 bases and J gave up 2 bases, with 12 bases separating them. This CDR3 has 15 amino acids. The CDR3 DNA follows: TGTGCCAGCAGCTTAAGGCGGGGAATAAACACTGAAGCTTTCTTT. It translates to CASSLRRGINTEAFF.

This clone was picked up a small number of times. V gene TRBV5-6 combines with J gene TRBJ1-2; D might be TRBD1 (6 bases). CDR1 is SGHDT and CDR2 is YYEEEE in the germline V gene. This CDR3 comprises 14 residues. Trimming took 2 bases from V and 4 from J, leaving 12 bases between them. The CDR3 DNA is TGTGCCAGCAGCTTATATTCCAGGGGCTATGGCTACACCTTC. This codes for CASSLYSRGYGYTF.

This clone was found a few times. The chain couples TRBV5-6 to TRBJ1-4; D possibly corresponds to TRBD1 (5 bases). From germline, CDR1 is SGHDT and CDR2 YYEEEE. V shed 1 base and J shed 3 bases, with 10 bases lying between them. The CDR3 length is 15 residues. DNA for the CDR3: TGTGCCAGCAGCTTGTATGGGGCTCCTAATGAAAAACTGTTTTTT. Its protein is CASSLYGAPNEKLFF. Full variable domain (rest looked up from reference TRBV5-6 and TRBJ1-4): DAGVTQSPTHLIKTRGQQVTLRCSPKSGHDTVSWYQQALGQGPQFIFQYYEEEERQRGNFPDRFSGHQFPNYSSELNVNALLLGDSALYLCASSLYGAPNEKLFFGSGTQLSVL.

This rearrangement joins TRBV19 to TRBJ1-2, with D possibly being TRBD1 (6 bases). This CDR3 contains 15 residues. V lost 3 bases and J 3 bases, leaving 14 bases between the germline ends. The germline CDR1 and CDR2 sequences are LNHDA and SQIVND (reference sequence). The CDR3 DNA follows: TGTGCCAGTAGTATCCGATATCGGACAGACTATGGCTACACCTTC. Translation: CASSIRYRTDYGYTF.

Here the CDR3 reads CAWRAPGTDTQYF. The CDR3 nucleotides are TGTGCCTGGAGGGCCCCCGGCACAGATACGCAGTATTTT. The genes are TRBV30 and TRBJ2-3; D unresolved. Germline CDR1 GTSNPN, CDR2 SVGIG (reference sequence). V shed 3 bases and J shed 1 base, with 8 bases lying between them. This CDR3 is 13 amino acids long.

J is TRBJ2-5 and V is TRBV7-9, with 8 positions matching TRBD2. V dropped 2 bases and J dropped 2; count of bases not matched to a gene: 4. The CDR3 has 15 amino acids. Germline assignment: CDR1 SEHNR and CDR2 FQNEAQ (reference sequence). The CDR3 DNA reads as TGTGCCAGCAGCTTATCGCTAGCGGGTCAAGAGACCCAGTACTTC. It yields the protein CASSLSLAGQETQYF.

The CDR3 region is CASSLAMHRETQYF. The CDR3 DNA reads TGTGCCAGCAGCTTAGCTATGCACCGGGAGACCCAGTACTTC. This chain uses TRBV7-2 with TRBJ2-5; the D is unclear. Germline CDR1 is SGHTA and CDR2 is FQGNSA. Trimming took 0 bases from V and 5 from J, leaving 10 bases between them. The CDR3 extends over 14 amino acids.

CDR3 coding DNA: TGTGCCAGCAGCCAAGAGGCCAAAGCAGGCACCGGGGAGCTGTTTTTT. This codes for CASSQEAKAGTGELFF. The V gene is TRBV14, the J gene TRBJ2-2; no clear D. V was shortened by 0 bases and J by 4 bases, with 12 bases between the two germline ends. Per germline, CDR1 SGHDN and CDR2 FVKESK. The CDR3 is 16 residues long.

The chain recombines TRBV28 with TRBJ1-5; TRBD1 might be the D (6 bases). The CDR3 is 15 residues long. Per the germline V gene, CDR1 is MDHEN and CDR2 is SYDVKM. V dropped 6 bases and J dropped 3 bases, with 15 bases sitting between them. The chain's CDR3 is CASRQQGVNNQPQHF. The CDR3, as DNA: TGTGCCAGCAGGCAACAGGGAGTAAACAATCAGCCCCAGCATTTT.

This clone was recorded at least ten times. The V call is TRBV19, the J call TRBJ2-7, with 9 bases aligning to TRBD1. J lost 4 bases, V lost 3 bases, and 7 bases had no gene match. CDR3 length equals 15 residues. Germline CDR1 LNHDA, CDR2 SQIVND (reference sequence). The CDR3 sequence is CASSIKGQGGYEQYF. As DNA, the CDR3 is TGTGCCAGTAGTATCAAGGGACAGGGAGGATACGAGCAGTACTTC.

This clone has only one observation. This chain connects TRBV7-2 to TRBJ2-3; 8 bases are a match to TRBD2. Germline assignment: CDR1 SGHTA and CDR2 FQGNSA. The CDR3 has 13 residues. V was clipped by 8 bases and J by 6 bases; unmatched bases: 7. The DNA of the CDR3 is TGTGCCAGCGGTTTAAGCGGGAGTGATACGCAGTATTTT. Translating gives CASGLSGSDTQYF.

This chain links TRBV5-4 with TRBJ2-3, with D possibly matching TRBD1 (6 bases). Germline V gene sequence: CDR1 SGHNT, CDR2 YYREEE (reference sequence). The V and J ends lost 4 bases and 6 bases respectively, with 27 bases between them. The CDR3 totals 18 residues. CDR3 sequence: CASSLQGGRDLGADTQYF. The CDR3 DNA reads TGTGCCAGCAGCCTTCAAGGGGGACGGGACCTAGGGGCGGATACGCAGTATTTT.

J is TRBJ2-1 and V is TRBV27; 11 bases map to TRBD2. The junction had 9 bases not matched to a gene; V was cut back by 7 bases and J by 7 bases. CDR1 and CDR2 from the germline V gene are MNHEY and SMNVEV (reference sequence). The CDR3 is 15 amino acids. CDR3 loop: CASNPGTSGKNEQFF. In nucleotides, the CDR3 is TGTGCCAGCAACCCCGGGACTAGCGGAAAGAATGAGCAGTTCTTC.

This clone has more than one count but fewer than ten. This chain uses TRBV7-2 with TRBJ2-7; 8 nucleotides line up with TRBD2. The CDR3 sequence is 14 residues long. Trimming removed 0 bases from V and 7 bases from J; junction bases left unmatched: 5. Germline CDR1 reads SGHTA; CDR2 reads FQGNSA. CDR3 DNA: TGTGCCAGCAGCTTAGCGCGGGGGGCGTGGGAGCAGTACTTC. It codes for CASSLARGAWEQYF.